The entry that follows covers one T cell receptor beta chain sequence. The data belong to a study of blood T cell repertoires in COVID-19. Study-wide context: The samples span acute and convalescent COVID-19 from the United States, Italy and Spain. Sources were T cells, B-cell-depleted T cells, or PBMCs; the material itself was cDNA or gDNA.

The germline CDR1 and CDR2 sequences are MRHNA and SNTAGT. The CDR3 has 14 amino acids. Trimming cost V 5 bases and J 5 bases, with 13 bases left between them. Profiled with immunoSEQ multiplex PCR; TCRdb holds only in-frame clones, not every one. The data contain around 28,000 clones, nearly 90% of them singletons. The TCR sequence derives from a human donor with acute or convalescent COVID-19. The donor label of this sample is uncertain. This chain uses TRBV6-4 with TRBJ2-1, with D unclear. The sample taken for sequencing was peripheral blood. The CDR3 here is CASSSFPRNNEQFF. The CDR3 coding sequence is TGTGCCAGCAGTTCCTTCCCGCGAAACAATGAGCAGTTCTTC.